This is a list of T cell receptor beta chains from one sample in a study of regulatory T cells in long-lasting Graves disease. TCRdb reprocessed the multiplex PCR reads via MiXCR and lists one record per CDR3 protein. The data show roughly 420,000 distinct CDR3 sequences, 13% to 15% seen once. The sample was also reused in another study, on T cells in Graves' hyperthyroidism and ophthalmopathy.

Sequences were derived from peripheral blood mononuclear cells (PBMCs), sampled at new diagnosis, from a patient treated with antithyroid drugs. The receptors stem from a woman aged 45-60 years with Graves disease. Both conserved end residues are part of each CDR3. D genes are given only for firm matches. A row's size may be missing; if present it is once, few, many or a size class.

size: many; D: TRBD1; V: TRBV7-3; J: TRBJ2-2; CDR3: CASSRQGTGNTGELFF; DNA: TGTGCCAGCAGCCGCCAAGGGACAGGGAACACCGGGGAGCTGTTTTTT
size: many; D: TRBD2; V: TRBV5-4; J: TRBJ2-1; CDR3: CASSLELAGANEQFF; DNA: TGTGCCAGCAGCTTGGAACTAGCGGGAGCCAATGAGCAGTTCTTC
size: NA; D: NA; V: TRBV3-1; J: TRBJ1-4; CDR3: CASSQDTEKLFF; DNA: TGTGCCAGCAGCCAGGACACAGAAAAACTGTTTTTT
size: NA; D: TRBD1; V: TRBV15; J: TRBJ2-1; CDR3: CATSTGQGAWEQFF; DNA: TGTGCCACCAGCACTGGACAGGGAGCATGGGAGCAGTTCTTC
size: many; D: NA; V: TRBV6-1; J: TRBJ2-2; CDR3: CASKLSTGSVNTGELFF; DNA: TGTGCCAGCAAACTCAGTACAGGTTCAGTGAACACCGGGGAGCTGTTTTTT
size: many; D: TRBD1; V: TRBV28; J: TRBJ2-5; CDR3: CASSPGDRGTQETQYF; DNA: TGTGCCAGCAGTCCCGGGGACAGGGGTACTCAAGAGACCCAGTACTTC
size: many; D: NA; V: TRBV7-2; J: TRBJ2-5; CDR3: CASSPGLAQETQYF; DNA: TGTGCCAGCAGCCCCGGACTTGCCCAAGAGACCCAGTACTTC
size: few; D: NA; V: TRBV28; J: TRBJ2-3; CDR3: CASSTTGLPSDTRYF; DNA: TGTGCCAGCAGTACTACGGGACTCCCCTCGGATACGCGGTATTTT
size: few; D: NA; V: TRBV20-1; J: TRBJ2-6; CDR3: CSARGTPPVGSGANVLTF; DNA: TGCAGTGCTAGAGGGACACCGCCGGTAGGTTCTGGGGCCAACGTCCTGACTTTC
size: NA; D: TRBD1; V: TRBV19; J: TRBJ1-5; CDR3: CASSGQGVSREHF; DNA: TGTGCCAGTAGTGGACAGGGGGTGAGCCGAGAGCATTTT
size: many; D: NA; V: TRBV12-3/TRBV12-4; J: TRBJ2-3; CDR3: CASSLGETDTQYF; DNA: TGTGCCAGCAGCCTCGGGGAAACAGATACGCAGTATTTT
size: many; D: TRBD1; V: TRBV5-1; J: TRBJ2-7; CDR3: CASSLAEDRGLSYEQYF; DNA: TGCGCCAGCAGCTTGGCCGAGGACAGGGGGCTGTCCTACGAGCAGTACTTC
size: many; D: TRBD2; V: TRBV9; J: TRBJ2-7; CDR3: CASSDTSGAYEQYF; DNA: TGTGCCAGCAGCGATACTAGCGGGGCATACGAGCAGTACTTC
size: NA; D: NA; V: TRBV6-5; J: TRBJ2-1; CDR3: CASSYRAYNEQFF; DNA: TGTGCCAGCAGTTACAGGGCCTACAATGAGCAGTTCTTC
size: NA; D: TRBD2; V: TRBV19; J: TRBJ2-3; CDR3: CASSIGLAGNTQCF; DNA: TGTGCCAGTAGTATTGGTCTAGCGGGGAATACGCAGTGTTTT
size: NA; D: TRBD2; V: TRBV7-2; J: TRBJ2-4; CDR3: CASSPGLVLNIQYF; DNA: TGTGCCAGCAGCCCGGGACTAGTCTTGAACATTCAGTACTTC
size: many; D: TRBD2; V: TRBV12-3/TRBV12-4; J: TRBJ2-7; CDR3: CASSFETSGRLGFYEQYF; DNA: TGTGCCAGCAGTTTCGAGACTAGCGGGAGGCTCGGGTTCTACGAGCAGTACTTC
size: few; D: TRBD2; V: TRBV7-2; J: TRBJ2-3; CDR3: CASSQRLGLAGGSTDTQYF; DNA: TGTGCCAGCAGCCAACGCCTAGGGCTAGCGGGAGGTAGCACAGATACGCAGTATTTT
size: NA; D: NA; V: TRBV11-2; J: TRBJ2-7; CDR3: CASSLVLSSVPYEQYF; DNA: TGTGCCAGCAGCTTAGTTTTGTCTAGCGTTCCCTACGAGCAGTACTTC
size: many; D: NA; V: TRBV20-1; J: TRBJ2-1; CDR3: CSPGGGGDSSNEQFF; DNA: TGCAGTCCCGGTGGAGGGGGAGACTCATCCAATGAGCAGTTCTTC
size: few; D: NA; V: TRBV20-1; J: TRBJ1-5; CDR3: CSARDRTGAGPQHF; DNA: TGCAGTGCTAGAGATCGGACGGGCGCTGGTCCCCAGCATTTT
size: many; D: TRBD2; V: TRBV30; J: TRBJ2-1; CDR3: CAFSVGGGSYNEQFF; DNA: TGTGCCTTTTCCGTGGGCGGGGGCTCCTACAATGAGCAGTTCTTC
size: many; D: TRBD1; V: TRBV2; J: TRBJ1-4; CDR3: CASSVETGGEKLFF; DNA: TGTGCCAGCAGTGTTGAGACAGGGGGCGAAAAACTGTTTTTT
size: many; D: TRBD1; V: TRBV28; J: TRBJ2-7; CDR3: CASIPGGGTGGVAYEQYF; DNA: TGTGCCAGCATCCCAGGCGGAGGGACAGGGGGAGTGGCCTACGAGCAGTACTTC
size: NA; D: TRBD1; V: TRBV30; J: TRBJ1-2; CDR3: CAWTGGAGGYTF; DNA: TGTGCCTGGACAGGGGGCGCTGGTGGCTACACCTTC
size: few; D: TRBD1; V: TRBV20-1; J: TRBJ2-1; CDR3: CSARDPDRGTVYEQFF; DNA: TGCAGTGCTAGAGATCCGGACAGGGGGACGGTCTATGAGCAGTTCTTC
size: many; D: NA; V: TRBV30; J: TRBJ1-2; CDR3: CAWSARALLGYTF; DNA: TGTGCCTGGAGTGCCAGGGCGCTTCTTGGCTACACCTTC
size: NA; D: NA; V: TRBV20-1; J: TRBJ1-2; CDR3: CSAPGRGYGYTF; DNA: TGCAGTGCACCGGGACGGGGCTACGGCTACACCTTC
size: once; D: NA; V: TRBV6-4; J: TRBJ1-1; CDR3: CASSVSRNTEAFF; DNA: TGTGCCAGCAGTGTAAGCAGGAACACTGAAGCTTTCTTT
size: many; D: TRBD1; V: TRBV11-1; J: TRBJ2-7; CDR3: CASSRDRGYEQYF; DNA: TGTGCCAGCAGCAGGGACAGGGGGTACGAGCAGTACTTC
size: many; D: NA; V: TRBV11-2; J: TRBJ2-3; CDR3: CASSLFVEGSDTQYF; DNA: TGTGCCAGCAGCTTATTTGTCGAGGGCTCAGATACGCAGTATTTT
size: NA; D: NA; V: TRBV5-1; J: TRBJ2-2; CDR3: CASRIDGITGELFF; DNA: TGCGCCAGCAGAATCGATGGAATCACCGGGGAGCTGTTTTTT
size: many; D: TRBD1; V: TRBV2; J: TRBJ2-7; CDR3: CASIGTGIHEQYF; DNA: TGTGCCAGCATTGGGACAGGCATCCACGAGCAGTACTTC
size: few; D: TRBD1; V: TRBV6-2/TRBV6-3; J: TRBJ2-7; CDR3: CASSYSTFGQGYEQYF; DNA: TGTGCCAGCAGTTACTCGACTTTTGGACAGGGCTACGAGCAGTACTTC
size: many; D: NA; V: TRBV10-3; J: TRBJ2-3; CDR3: CAISGGGTDTQYF; DNA: TGTGCCATCAGTGGAGGGGGAACAGATACGCAGTATTTT
size: few; D: NA; V: TRBV28; J: TRBJ1-2; CDR3: CASSSGGSDYGYTF; DNA: TGTGCCAGCAGTTCGGGAGGGTCGGACTATGGCTACACCTTC
size: many; D: NA; V: TRBV29-1; J: TRBJ2-7; CDR3: CSVEDREGSGQYF; DNA: TGCAGCGTTGAGGACAGGGAGGGGAGTGGGCAGTACTTC
size: many; D: TRBD2; V: TRBV7-3; J: TRBJ2-5; CDR3: CASSYSGSKQETQYF; DNA: TGTGCCAGCAGCTATAGCGGGAGTAAACAAGAGACCCAGTACTTC
size: NA; D: NA; V: TRBV28; J: TRBJ1-2; CDR3: CASSGTQDGYTF; DNA: TGTGCCAGCAGTGGGACTCAGGATGGCTACACCTTC
size: many; D: NA; V: TRBV30; J: TRBJ1-2; CDR3: CAWSPTLYYGYTF; DNA: TGTGCCTGGAGTCCCACCCTCTACTATGGCTACACCTTC
size: few; D: NA; V: TRBV5-1; J: TRBJ2-1; CDR3: CASSLAGPEQFF; DNA: TGCGCCAGCAGCTTAGCAGGGCCCGAGCAGTTCTTC